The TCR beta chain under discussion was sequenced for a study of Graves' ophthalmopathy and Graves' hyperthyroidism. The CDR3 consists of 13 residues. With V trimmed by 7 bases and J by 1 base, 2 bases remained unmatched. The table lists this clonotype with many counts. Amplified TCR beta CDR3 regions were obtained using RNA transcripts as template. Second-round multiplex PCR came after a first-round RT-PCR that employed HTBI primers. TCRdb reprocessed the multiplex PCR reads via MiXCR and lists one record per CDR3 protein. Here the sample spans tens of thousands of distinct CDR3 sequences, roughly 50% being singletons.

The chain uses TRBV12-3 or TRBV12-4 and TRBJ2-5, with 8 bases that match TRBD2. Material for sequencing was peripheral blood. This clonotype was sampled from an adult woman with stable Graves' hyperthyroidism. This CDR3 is CASTLAGQETQYF. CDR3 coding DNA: TGTGCCAGCACCCTAGCGGGCCAAGAGACCCAGTACTTC.